This T cell receptor (beta chain) derives from a study of T-cell reconstitution after alpha-beta-depleted transplantation in children. This clonotype was seen many times. CDR3 length: 15 amino acids. V was shortened by 5 bases and J by 4 bases, with 15 bases between the two germline ends. Germline CDR1 reads SEHNR; CDR2 reads FQNEAQ (reference sequence). The library targeted TCRbeta and was prepared with unique molecular identifiers. TCRdb fed the PCR reads into MiXCR, producing one record per CDR3 protein. This table holds about 610,000 distinct CDR3 sequences, about 10% found once. The material was PBMCs from the stem cell graft donor, obtained from the stem cell graft. The receptor's source is a human donor who donated a stem cell graft to a child with acute myeloid leukemia. The chain recombines TRBV7-9 with TRBJ1-3; unclear D gene. For the CDR3, the DNA is TGTGCCAGCAGCCCCCGAGGCTTAAGGGGAAACACCATATATTTT. As protein: CASSPRGLRGNTIYF.